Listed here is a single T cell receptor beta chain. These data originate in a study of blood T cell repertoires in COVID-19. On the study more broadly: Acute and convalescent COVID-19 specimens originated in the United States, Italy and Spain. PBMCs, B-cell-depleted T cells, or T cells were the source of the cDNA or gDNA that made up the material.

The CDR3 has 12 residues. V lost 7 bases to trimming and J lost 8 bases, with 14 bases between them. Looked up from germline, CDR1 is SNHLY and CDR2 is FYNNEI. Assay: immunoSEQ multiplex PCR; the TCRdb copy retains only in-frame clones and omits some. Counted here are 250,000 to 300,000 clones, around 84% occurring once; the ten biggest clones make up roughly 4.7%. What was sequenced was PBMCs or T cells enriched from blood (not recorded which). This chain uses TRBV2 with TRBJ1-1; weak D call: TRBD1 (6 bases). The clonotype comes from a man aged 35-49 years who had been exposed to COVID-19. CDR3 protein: CASNPRGWEAFF. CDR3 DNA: TGTGCCAGCAACCCGAGGGGGTGGGAAGCTTTCTTT.